One and the same sample provided the 27 T cell receptor beta chains below, sequenced in a study of T-cell reconstitution after alpha-beta-depleted transplantation in children. Preparation of the TCRbeta library involved a method that used unique molecular identifiers. A single record per CDR3 protein comes from TCRdb applying MiXCR to the PCR reads. The table lists about 340,000 distinct CDR3 sequences, 10% to 15% of them singletons, with around 4% in the top ten. The specimen comprised PBMCs, sampled from the stem cell graft. These receptors were taken from a human donor who donated a stem cell graft to a child with Fanconi anemia.

This clonotype has a count of ten or more. The chain joins TRBV5-1 to TRBJ2-1, with 10 bases fitting TRBD1. CDR1 and CDR2 from the germline V gene are SGHRS and YFSETQ. V shed 2 bases, J shed 5 bases, and the junction held 1 base outside the gene matches. The CDR3 totals 14 residues. The DNA for the CDR3 is TGCGCCAGCAGCTTTGGGACAGGGGACAATGAGCAGTTCTTC. Amino acids: CASSFGTGDNEQFF.

This clonotype has a single count. This sequence joins TRBV6-5 and TRBJ2-6, with D possibly being TRBD1 (5 bases). Per the germline V gene, CDR1 is MNHEY and CDR2 is SVGAGI. Trimming removed 2 bases from V and 1 base from J, with 12 bases in between. CDR3 size: 17 residues. The DNA for the CDR3 is TGTGCCAGCAGTTACGGCCAGGGATCTTCTGGGGCCAACGTCCTGACTTTC. This sequence encodes CASSYGQGSSGANVLTF.

In this sample, this clonotype turned up a few times. This rearrangement joins TRBV2 to TRBJ2-1; perhaps D is TRBD1 or TRBD2 (5 bases each). The germline gives CDR1 SNHLY, CDR2 FYNNEI. Trimming shortened V by 5 bases and J by 3 bases, and 17 bases separated the two germline ends. The CDR3 runs 16 residues. CDR3 in amino acids: CASSILAGALYNEQFF. CDR3 sequence (DNA): TGTGCCAGCAGTATCTTAGCCGGGGCCCTCTACAATGAGCAGTTCTTC.

To note about this clonotype: A much larger clone is a single base away; this may be a read error. Here the CDR3 reads CASTGAGPYNEQFF. For the CDR3, the DNA is TGCGCCAGCACAGGGGCAGGTCCCTACAATGAGCAGTTCTTC. The V call is TRBV5-1, the J call TRBJ2-1; D is perhaps TRBD1 (6 bases). The CDR3 extends over 14 amino acids. V dropped 6 bases and J dropped 2 bases, with 12 bases sitting between them. Germline CDR1 SGHRS, CDR2 YFSETQ.

V is TRBV5-1 and J is TRBJ2-1; 12 nucleotides align to TRBD2. CDR1 is SGHRS and CDR2 is YFSETQ in the germline V gene. V lost 0 bases to trimming and J lost 4 bases; unmatched junction nucleotides: 2. The CDR3 is 16 residues long. The CDR3 coding sequence is TGCGCCAGCAGCTTGGTGACTAGCGGGAGATACAATGAGCAGTTCTTC. Its translation is CASSLVTSGRYNEQFF.

This clonotype occurred a few times. The chain couples TRBV30 to TRBJ1-2; 7 positions match TRBD1. CDR3 length: 14 residues. In germline, CDR1 is GTSNPN, CDR2 SVGIG (reference sequence). With V trimmed by 8 bases and J by 2 bases, 11 bases remained unmatched. The CDR3 coding sequence is TGTGCCGGGACAGTCTTCCAACTCAACTATGGCTACACCTTC. Its translation: CAGTVFQLNYGYTF. The entire variable domain, with the rest obtained from reference TRBV30 and TRBJ1-2, is as follows: SQTIHQWPATLVQPVGSPLSLECTVEGTSNPNLYWYRQAAGRGLQLLFYSVGIGQISSEVPQNLSASRPQDRQFILSSKKLLLSDSGFYLCAGTVFQLNYGYTFGSGTRLTVV.

J is TRBJ1-3 and V is TRBV7-6; 8 nucleotides match TRBD1. Per the germline V gene, CDR1 is SGHVS and CDR2 is FNYEAQ. J lost 0 bases, V lost 5 bases, and 6 bases had no gene match. This CDR3 has 16 amino acids. The CDR3 DNA is TGTGCCAGCAGCCCCCGGACAGGGACCTCTGGAAACACCATATATTTT. It encodes CASSPRTGTSGNTIYF.

V gene TRBV4-3 combines with J gene TRBJ2-3; TRBD2 is a possible D gene (5 bases). There are 16 residues in the CDR3. The ends were cut back, 1 base at V and 1 base at J, with 12 bases in the middle. Germline V gene lookup returns CDR1 LGHNA and CDR2 YSLEER. CDR3 in amino acids: CASSQVSASRTDTQYF. CDR3 DNA: TGCGCCAGCAGCCAAGTCTCAGCTAGCCGCACAGATACGCAGTATTTT.

This clonotype has only a few counts. The V gene is TRBV3-1, the J gene TRBJ2-7; D not certain. This CDR3 contains 13 residues. Trimming pared 4 bases from V and 5 bases from J, leaving 12 bases between. Germline lookup yields CDR1 LGHDT and CDR2 YNNKEL (reference sequence). The CDR3 bases are TGTGCCAGCAGCCCCCTCGACGGCGACGAGCAGTACTTC. Protein: CASSPLDGDEQYF.

There are a few counts of this clonotype. The chain links TRBV20-1 to TRBJ2-1; 9 bases line up with TRBD2. Germline CDR1 reads DFQATT; CDR2 reads SNEGSKA (reference sequence). V was clipped by 0 bases and J by 0 bases; unmatched bases: 3. The CDR3 has 16 residues. In DNA, the CDR3 is TGCAGTGCTAGAGAGAGCGGGGGGAGCTCCTACAATGAGCAGTTCTTC. This codes for CSARESGGSSYNEQFF.

Ten or more counts support this clonotype. The chain carries TRBV6-4 and TRBJ2-3, with 8 bases lining up with TRBD1. Per germline, CDR1 MRHNA and CDR2 SNTAGT. The CDR3 length is 16 residues. J gave up 1 base and V 2 bases, and 5 bases lay outside the gene matches. The CDR3 DNA follows: TGTGCCAGCAGTGACAAGACAGGGGAGGGCACAGATACGCAGTATTTT. Translating gives CASSDKTGEGTDTQYF.

The sample holds a few counts of this clonotype. The genes are TRBV10-3 and TRBJ1-3; the D is unclear. The CDR3 spans 17 residues. Trimming shortened V by 0 bases and J by 0 bases, and 12 bases separated the two germline ends. Germline V gene sequence: CDR1 ENHRY, CDR2 SYGVKD. The CDR3 nucleotides read TGTGCCATCAGTGAGTCGCTGGGTTTCAGCTCTGGAAACACCATATATTTT. Amino acids: CAISESLGFSSGNTIYF.

This clonotype has more than one count but fewer than ten. This chain links TRBV3-1 with TRBJ2-5; D possibly corresponds to TRBD2 (7 bases). CDR3 length: 13 amino acids. Trimming pared 8 bases from V and 5 bases from J, leaving 15 bases between. Germline V gene sequence: CDR1 LGHDT, CDR2 YNNKEL (reference sequence). Written as DNA, the CDR3 is TGTGCCAGCCGAGGGGGGGGCGAGGAGACCCAGTACTTC. Amino acids: CASRGGGEETQYF.

This clonotype occurred a few times. The chain couples TRBV13 to TRBJ2-2, with a possible D match to TRBD1 (6 bases). CDR3 size: 18 residues. From germline, CDR1 is PRHDT and CDR2 FYEKMQ (reference sequence). V was trimmed by 5 bases and J by 0 bases, leaving 19 bases between them. This CDR3 reads CASSTRNRDTSNTGELFF. CDR3 in DNA: TGTGCCAGCAGCACCCGAAACCGGGACACCTCGAACACCGGGGAGCTGTTTTTT.

In this sample, this clonotype turned up a few times. The chain joins TRBV6-2 or TRBV6-3 to TRBJ1-6, with 8 positions matching TRBD1. V lost 6 bases to trimming and J lost 9 bases; unmatched junction nucleotides: 10. The CDR3 is made up of 15 amino acids. Germline V gives CDR1 MNHEY, CDR2 SVGEGT. The CDR3 nucleotides are TGTGCCAGCAGGAGTGGAGAGACAGGGGTTTCACCCCTCCACTTT. Translating gives CASRSGETGVSPLHF.

The sample holds a few counts of this clonotype. This chain joins TRBV12-3 or TRBV12-4 and TRBJ2-5; 7 nucleotides match TRBD1. The CDR3 extends over 14 amino acids. J gave up 3 bases and V 6 bases, and 7 bases lay outside the gene matches. CDR3 sequence (DNA): TGTGCCAGCAGCACCTCAGGGGGAAAAGAGACCCAGTACTTC. Its translation: CASSTSGGKETQYF.

This clonotype has more than one count but fewer than ten. This chain connects TRBV4-3 to TRBJ2-3; a weak D match, TRBD2 (5 bases). This CDR3 comprises 15 residues. Trimming took 1 base from V and 2 from J, leaving 10 bases between them. The germline V gene encodes CDR1 LGHNA and CDR2 YSLEER. The DNA for the CDR3 is TGCGCCAGCAGCCAAGCCCACCGGGACACAGATACGCAGTATTTT. Amino acid sequence: CASSQAHRDTDTQYF.

This clonotype has at least ten counts. This chain uses TRBV7-2 with TRBJ1-1; D is undetermined. The germline V and J ends were trimmed by 1 base and 4 bases, with 10 bases remaining between them. Per the germline V gene, CDR1 is SGHTA and CDR2 is FQGNSA. The CDR3 spans 14 residues. The CDR3 DNA is TGTGCCAGCAGCTTAGGAGTGGTCAGCACTGAAGCTTTCTTT. Its protein is CASSLGVVSTEAFF.

DNA for the CDR3: TGCGCCAGCAGCTCTACAGAATCTGGAAACACCATATATTTT. The encoded protein is CASSSTESGNTIYF. This sequence joins TRBV5-1 and TRBJ1-3; no definite D call. The length of the CDR3 is 14 residues. Trimming took 3 bases from V and 1 from J, leaving 8 bases between them. The germline gives CDR1 SGHRS, CDR2 YFSETQ.

The chain combines TRBV20-1 with TRBJ1-1, with 11 bases lining up with TRBD1. Germline V gives CDR1 DFQATT, CDR2 SNEGSKA (reference sequence). This CDR3 contains 15 residues. V lost 4 bases and J lost 1; bases outside the gene matches: 5. Written as DNA, the CDR3 is TGCAGTGCTACCTGGACAGGGGGCGAGAACACTGAAGCTTTCTTT. Translation gives CSATWTGGENTEAFF.

This clonotype was counted between two and nine times. The chain has TRBV20-1 and TRBJ1-2; TRBD1 aligns across 8 bases. The ends lost 6 bases at V and 2 bases at J; junction bases unmatched: 8. The CDR3 contains 14 residues. Per germline, CDR1 DFQATT and CDR2 SNEGSKA (reference sequence). The CDR3 reads CSAPRTGRNYGYTF. The CDR3 DNA is TGCAGTGCCCCGCGGACAGGGAGAAACTATGGCTACACCTTC.

This clonotype showed up many times. The chain uses TRBV7-9 and TRBJ2-1, with 9 bases lining up with TRBD2. Germline V gene lookup returns CDR1 SEHNR and CDR2 FQNEAQ (reference sequence). There are 17 residues in the CDR3. The trim removed 3 bases at V and 6 bases at J, leaving 12 bases unmatched. The CDR3 spells CASSFSSPSGAINEQFF. CDR3 coding DNA: TGTGCCAGCAGCTTTTCCAGCCCTAGCGGGGCAATCAATGAGCAGTTCTTC.

This clonotype was recorded a few times. This chain joins TRBV20-1 and TRBJ1-5; D uncertain. The CDR3 runs 12 residues. The V gene lost 4 bases and the J gene lost 1 base, with 5 bases spanning the gap. CDR1 and CDR2 (germline): DFQATT, SNEGSKA (reference sequence). CDR3 sequence reads: CSATKSNQPQHF. The CDR3 region has the DNA TGCAGTGCTACGAAGAGCAATCAGCCCCAGCATTTT.

This chain links TRBV7-2 with TRBJ2-1, with TRBD2 as a possible D gene (6 bases). CDR3 size: 16 residues. From germline, CDR1 is SGHTA and CDR2 FQGNSA. The germline V and J ends were trimmed by 5 bases and 0 bases, with 14 bases remaining between them. The CDR3 spells CASSRGREISYNEQFF. In nucleotides, the CDR3 is TGTGCCAGCAGCAGGGGACGGGAGATCTCCTACAATGAGCAGTTCTTC.

This clonotype has ten or more counts. This chain connects TRBV5-1 to TRBJ1-6; D possibly corresponds to TRBD1 (6 bases). CDR3 length: 14 residues. Germline V lookup: CDR1 SGHRS, CDR2 YFSETQ. V was clipped by 2 bases and J by 7 bases, with 10 bases between them. The chain's CDR3 is CASSFAGANSPLHF. CDR3 nucleotide sequence: TGCGCCAGCAGCTTTGCAGGGGCGAATTCACCCCTCCACTTT.

Of note for this clonotype: A much more abundant neighbour one base away suggests this may be a read error. V gene TRBV28 combines with J gene TRBJ2-5; D may correspond to TRBD1 or TRBD2 (5 bases each). Germline CDR1 MDHEN, CDR2 SYDVKM. This CDR3 comprises 15 residues. V lost 5 bases, J lost 5 bases, and 18 bases lay in between. CDR3 residues: CASSPAGSWEETQYF. The CDR3 coding sequence is TGTGCCAGCAGTCCCGCAGGGAGTTGGGAGGAGACCCAGTACTTC.

This clonotype has at least ten counts. The J gene is TRBJ2-1, the V gene TRBV6-2 or TRBV6-3; 9 positions match TRBD2. Germline-derived CDR1 and CDR2 are MNHEY and SVGEGT. Trimming at V came to 9 bases and at J to 4 bases, leaving 7 bases not matched to a gene. CDR3 length: 14 residues. This chain's CDR3 is CASKGLAGYNEQFF. CDR3 DNA: TGTGCCAGTAAAGGGCTAGCGGGGTACAATGAGCAGTTCTTC.